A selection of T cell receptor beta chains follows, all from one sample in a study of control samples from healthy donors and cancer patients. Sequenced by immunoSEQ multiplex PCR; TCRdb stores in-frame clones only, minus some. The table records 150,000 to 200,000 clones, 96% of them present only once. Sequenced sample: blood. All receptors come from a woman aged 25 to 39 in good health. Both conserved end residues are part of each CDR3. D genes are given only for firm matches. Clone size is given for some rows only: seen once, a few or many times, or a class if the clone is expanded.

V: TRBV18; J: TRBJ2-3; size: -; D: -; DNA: TGTGCCAGCTCACCAGCCACAGATACGCAGTATTTT; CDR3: CASSPATDTQYF
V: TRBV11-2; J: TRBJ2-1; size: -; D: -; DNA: TGTGCCAGCAGCTTACTAGGAGGCGGTGAGCAGTTCTTC; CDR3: CASSLLGGGEQFF
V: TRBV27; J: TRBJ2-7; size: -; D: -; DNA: TGTGCCAGCAGTTTCGGCATGAACTCCTACGAGCAGTACTTC; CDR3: CASSFGMNSYEQYF
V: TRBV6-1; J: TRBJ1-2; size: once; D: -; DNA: TGTGCCAGCAGTCTCGGACAGAGTGTGTATGGCTACACCTTC; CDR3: CASSLGQSVYGYTF
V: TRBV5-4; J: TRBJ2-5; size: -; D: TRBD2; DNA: TGTGCCAGCAGCGGATTAGCGGGAGGGGTGAAAGAGACCCAGTACTTC; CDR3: CASSGLAGGVKETQYF
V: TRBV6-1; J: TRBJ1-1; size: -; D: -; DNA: TGTGCCAGCAGTGAAGTGCCGAGTGCCGGCAGGGTATTTACTGAAGCTTTCTTT; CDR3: CASSEVPSAGRVFTEAFF
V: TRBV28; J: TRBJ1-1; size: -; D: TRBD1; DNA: TGTGCCAGCAGTCAGACAGGGTTGGGGACTGAAGCTTTCTTT; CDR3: CASSQTGLGTEAFF
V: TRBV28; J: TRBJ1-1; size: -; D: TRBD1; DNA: TGTGCCAGCAGTCCCTGGGGACAGGGTTTCAACACTGAAGCTTTCTTT; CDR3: CASSPWGQGFNTEAFF
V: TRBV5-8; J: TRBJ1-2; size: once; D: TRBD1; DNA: TGTGCCAGCAGCTTGGAGGGCAGGGGGCGCGAGCGCTATGGCTACACCTTC; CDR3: CASSLEGRGRERYGYTF
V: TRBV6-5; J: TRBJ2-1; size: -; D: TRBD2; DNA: TGTGCCAGCAGTTCTATCCCGGGACTAGCGGGGGCCTTCCAGTTCTTC; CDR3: CASSSIPGLAGAFQFF
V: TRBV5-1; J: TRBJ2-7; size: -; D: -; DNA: TGCGCCAGCAGCTTGGAGGGCAGGCCGACCTCCTACGAGCAGTACTTC; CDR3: CASSLEGRPTSYEQYF
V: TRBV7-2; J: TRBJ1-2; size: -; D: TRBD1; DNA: TGTGCCAGCAGCTTAGAGGGGGCTCCCTATGGCTACACCTTC; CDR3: CASSLEGAPYGYTF
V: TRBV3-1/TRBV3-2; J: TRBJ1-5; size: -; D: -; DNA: TGTGCCAGCGGAGACAGGATCCAGCCCCAGCATTTT; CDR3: CASGDRIQPQHF
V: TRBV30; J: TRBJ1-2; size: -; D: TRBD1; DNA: TGTGCCGGTACCGGACAGGGGGTAGGCTACACCTTC; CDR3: CAGTGQGVGYTF
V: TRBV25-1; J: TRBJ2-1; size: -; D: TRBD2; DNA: TGTGCCAGCAGCAGAGGGTCGGGAGGGCCTAGCTCCTACAATGAGCAGTTCTTC; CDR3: CASSRGSGGPSSYNEQFF
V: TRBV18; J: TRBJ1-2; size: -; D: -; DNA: TGTGCCAGCTCCGGTAGGCGGGACACCCACTATGGCTACACCTTC; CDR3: CASSGRRDTHYGYTF
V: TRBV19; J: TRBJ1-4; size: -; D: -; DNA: TGTGCCAGTAGTATAGGCGGGACACCTGAAAAACTGTTTTTT; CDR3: CASSIGGTPEKLFF
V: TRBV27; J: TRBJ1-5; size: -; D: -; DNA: TGTGCCAGCAGTTTGACAGTTTATAGCAATCAGCCCCAGCATTTT; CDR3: CASSLTVYSNQPQHF
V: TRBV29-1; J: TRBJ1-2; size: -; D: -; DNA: TGCAGCGGGGGAGGCAGGGAATATGGCTACACCTTC; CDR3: CSGGGREYGYTF
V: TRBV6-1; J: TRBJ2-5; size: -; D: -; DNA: TGTGCCAGCAGTGAAATCGAGACAGCCCAAGAGACCCAGTACTTC; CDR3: CASSEIETAQETQYF
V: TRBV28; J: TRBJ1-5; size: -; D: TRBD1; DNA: TGTGCCAGCAGCCAGGACAGGGGAGGTCAGCCCCAGCATTTT; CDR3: CASSQDRGGQPQHF
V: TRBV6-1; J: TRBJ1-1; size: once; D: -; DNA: TGTGCCAGCAGTGAAGGGAGCACTGAAGCTTTCTTT; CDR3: CASSEGSTEAFF
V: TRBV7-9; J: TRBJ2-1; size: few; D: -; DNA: TGTGCCAGCAGCGGAACGGGCTACAATGAGCAGTTCTTC; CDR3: CASSGTGYNEQFF
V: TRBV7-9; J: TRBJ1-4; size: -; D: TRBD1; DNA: TGTGCCAGCAGAAAAACAGGGGAAGCAACTAATGAAAAACTGTTTTTT; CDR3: CASRKTGEATNEKLFF
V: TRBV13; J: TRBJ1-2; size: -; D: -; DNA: TGTGCCAGCAGCCAAGCCTCGGGACCCGTCGGGGAGGCTGGCTACACCTTC; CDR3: CASSQASGPVGEAGYTF
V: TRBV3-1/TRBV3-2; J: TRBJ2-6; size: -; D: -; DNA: TGTGCCAGCAGCCAAGCGTCCCCCCACAACGTCCTGACTTTC; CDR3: CASSQASPHNVLTF
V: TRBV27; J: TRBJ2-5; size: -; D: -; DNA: TGTGCCAGCAGTTTTCGGGGAGCGGCCCAGTACTTC; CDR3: CASSFRGAAQYF
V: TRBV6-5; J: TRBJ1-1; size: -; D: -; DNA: TGTGCCAGCAGTTACTTACGGGACATTGGGAACACTGAAGCTTTCTTT; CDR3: CASSYLRDIGNTEAFF
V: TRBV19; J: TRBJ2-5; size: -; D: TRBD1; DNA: TGTGCCAGTAGCAGGGGGATGGGAGAGACCCAGTACTTC; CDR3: CASSRGMGETQYF
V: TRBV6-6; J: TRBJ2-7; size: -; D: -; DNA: TGTGCCAGCATCCCGGCGGCGGGAAAACCCCACGAGCAGTACTTC; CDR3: CASIPAAGKPHEQYF
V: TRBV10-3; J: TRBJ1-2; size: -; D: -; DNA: TGTGCCATCAGTGACGACCTTGGCTACACCTTC; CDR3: CAISDDLGYTF
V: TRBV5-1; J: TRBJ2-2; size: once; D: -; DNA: TGCGCCAGCAGCTTGGCGTTAAACACCGGGGAGCTGTTTTTT; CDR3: CASSLALNTGELFF
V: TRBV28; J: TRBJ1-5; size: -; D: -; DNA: TGTGCCAGCAGTTTGAACAATCAGCCCCAGCATTTT; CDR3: CASSLNNQPQHF
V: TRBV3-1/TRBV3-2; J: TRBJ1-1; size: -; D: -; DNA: TGTGCCAGCAGACAGGAAGGGCGCACTGAAGCTTTCTTT; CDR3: CASRQEGRTEAFF